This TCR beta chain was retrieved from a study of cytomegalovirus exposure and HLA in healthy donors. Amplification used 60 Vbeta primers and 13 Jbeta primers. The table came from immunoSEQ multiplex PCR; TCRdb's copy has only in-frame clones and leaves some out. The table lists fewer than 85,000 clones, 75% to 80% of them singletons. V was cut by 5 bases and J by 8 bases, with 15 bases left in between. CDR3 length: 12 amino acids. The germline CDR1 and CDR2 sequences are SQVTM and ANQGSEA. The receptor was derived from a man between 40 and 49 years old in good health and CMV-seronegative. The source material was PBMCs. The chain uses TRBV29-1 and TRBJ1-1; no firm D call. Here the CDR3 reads CSVRYGEEEAFF. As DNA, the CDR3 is TGCAGCGTTCGGTACGGGGAGGAGGAAGCTTTCTTT.